What follows are 28 T cell receptor beta chains derived from one specimen sequenced in a study of control samples from healthy donors and cancer patients. The protocol was immunoSEQ multiplex PCR, while the TCRdb copy is restricted to in-frame clones and leaves out a portion. The sample carries about 77,000 clones, 92% recorded once. The sample was blood. Receptors originate from a woman aged 60-75 years in good health.

As for this clone: Other nucleotide sequences from this sample produce the same CDR3. This chain connects TRBV7-2 to TRBJ2-3; D gene uncertain. The CDR3 is made up of 12 amino acids. V was cut by 5 bases and J by 5 bases, with 8 bases left in between. CDR1 and CDR2 (germline): SGHTA, FQGNSA. The CDR3 region is CASSRRGDTQYF. CDR3 nucleotide sequence: TGTGCCAGCAGCCGAAGAGGAGATACGCAGTATTTT.

The V and J genes are TRBV7-9 and TRBJ1-4; a weak D match, TRBD1 (5 bases). Germline CDR1 and CDR2: SEHNR and FQNEAQ (reference sequence). V gave up 8 bases and J gave up 8 bases, with 18 bases separating them. This CDR3 region has 14 residues. CDR3 loop: CASALSTGEEKLFF. The CDR3 DNA reads as TGTGCCAGCGCCCTATCGACGGGGGAGGAAAAACTGTTTTTT.

The chain joins TRBV11-2 to TRBJ1-3; D gene unclear. V was shortened by 5 bases and J by 4 bases, with 15 bases between the two germline ends. The CDR3 runs 15 residues. Germline V gene data show CDR1 as SGHAT and CDR2 as FQNNGV. CDR3: CASSPREGSGNTIYF. CDR3 sequence (DNA): TGTGCCAGCAGCCCTAGGGAGGGTTCCGGAAACACCATATATTTT.

V is TRBV19 and J is TRBJ2-7; 8 bases align to TRBD2. The length of the CDR3 is 13 residues. Germline V lookup: CDR1 LNHDA, CDR2 SQIVND (reference sequence). Trimming cost V 4 bases and J 5 bases; bases outside gene matches: 4. DNA for the CDR3: TGTGCCAGTAGTAAGCGGGAGAGAAACGAGCAGTACTTC. Amino acid sequence: CASSKRERNEQYF.

The chain uses TRBV10-1 and TRBJ2-3; 12 positions match TRBD2. Germline values: CDR1 WNHNN, CDR2 SYGVQD (reference sequence). This CDR3 is 16 amino acids long. Unmatched junction bases numbered 2, after V lost 2 bases and J lost 2 bases. The CDR3 bases are TGCGCCAGCAGTGAGCTAGCGGGAGGGGACACAGATACGCAGTATTTT. This encodes CASSELAGGDTDTQYF.

The chain combines TRBV5-6 with TRBJ2-3, with TRBD2 as a possible D gene (5 bases). Germline CDR1 and CDR2: SGHDT and YYEEEE. V dropped 1 base and J dropped 2 bases, with 11 bases sitting between them. This CDR3 has 15 residues. The CDR3: CASSLRAGSTDTQYF. Here the CDR3 DNA reads TGTGCCAGCAGCTTGAGGGCGGGTTCCACAGATACGCAGTATTTT. Full variable domain (remainder filled in from reference TRBV5-6 and TRBJ2-3): DAGVTQSPTHLIKTRGQQVTLRCSPKSGHDTVSWYQQALGQGPQFIFQYYEEEERQRGNFPDRFSGHQFPNYSSELNVNALLLGDSALYLCASSLRAGSTDTQYFGPGTRLTVL.

This chain links TRBV19 with TRBJ2-2, with D perhaps matching TRBD2 (6 bases). From germline, CDR1 is LNHDA and CDR2 SQIVND (reference sequence). V was cut by 9 bases and J by 2 bases, with 19 bases left in between. There are 16 residues in the CDR3. CDR3 nucleotides: TGTGCCAGCGTCCTTGGGCGGGGCACTAACACCGGGGAGCTGTTTTTT. Residues: CASVLGRGTNTGELFF.

The count of this clone is one. The chain couples TRBV6-2 or TRBV6-3 to TRBJ2-1, with D perhaps given as TRBD1 or TRBD2 (6 bases each). Looked up from germline, CDR1 is MNHEY and CDR2 is SVGEGT. V was cut by 5 bases and J by 4 bases, with 15 bases left in between. The CDR3 is 15 amino acids. CDR3 sequence reads: CASSTVWGAYNEQFF. In DNA, the CDR3 is TGTGCCAGCAGTACTGTGTGGGGGGCATACAATGAGCAGTTCTTC.

The J gene is TRBJ1-1, the V gene TRBV28, with 8 bases that match TRBD1. Germline-derived CDR1 and CDR2 are MDHEN and SYDVKM. V shed 2 bases, J shed 11 bases, and the junction held 16 bases outside the gene matches. The CDR3 loop spans 16 amino acids. CDR3 nucleotide sequence: TGTGCCAGCAGTTTACCCTCACCGGGACAGGTACTCGGGGCTTTCTTT. Translated, it gives CASSLPSPGQVLGAFF.

The CDR3 loop reads CASSTHPGVRNGYTF. The CDR3 nucleotides read TGTGCCAGCAGCACGCACCCAGGGGTTAGGAATGGCTACACCTTC. The chain recombines TRBV7-2 with TRBJ1-2, with D tentatively TRBD1 (6 bases). Deletions cut 5 bases from V and 6 bases from J, with 19 bases between. Per germline, CDR1 SGHTA and CDR2 FQGNSA. The CDR3 totals 15 residues. The full variable domain, in which reference TRBV7-2 and TRBJ1-2 provide the parts outside the CDR3, is GAGVSQSPSNKVTEKGKDVELRCDPISGHTALYWYRQSLGQGLEFLIYFQGNSAPDKSGLPSDRFSAERTGGSVSTLTIQRTQQEDSAVYLCASSTHPGVRNGYTFGSGTRLTVV.

Written as DNA, the CDR3 is TGTGCCAGCAGCCGACAGGGTCGAGGCACTGAAGCTTTCTTT. Protein product: CASSRQGRGTEAFF. The chain couples TRBV5-4 to TRBJ1-1; 7 nucleotides line up with TRBD1. The CDR3 totals 14 residues. Germline values: CDR1 SGHNT, CDR2 YYREEE (reference sequence). V gave up 4 bases and J gave up 4 bases; unmatched junction bases: 7.

A word on this clone: The sample contains more than one DNA sequence encoding this CDR3. The chain combines TRBV7-9 with TRBJ1-2; the match to TRBD1 covers 8 bases. The germline V gene encodes CDR1 SEHNR and CDR2 FQNEAQ (reference sequence). The CDR3 is made up of 13 amino acids. Unmatched junction bases numbered 2, after V lost 5 bases and J lost 3 bases. CDR3 nucleotide sequence: TGTGCCAGCAGCCAACAGGGGGACTATGGCTACACCTTC. Its protein is CASSQQGDYGYTF.

V is TRBV4-1 and J is TRBJ2-7, with D possibly TRBD2 on 5 matching bases. Germline assignment: CDR1 MGHRA and CDR2 YSYEKL. The CDR3 covers 15 residues. V was shortened by 0 bases and J by 3 bases, with 12 bases between the two germline ends. The CDR3 DNA sequence: TGCGCCAGCAGCCAAGATCGGGTCGGGATCTACGAGCAGTACTTC. Its translation is CASSQDRVGIYEQYF.

The chain recombines TRBV2 with TRBJ2-2; D not resolved. The CDR3 has 12 residues. The V gene's germline CDR1 is SNHLY and CDR2 FYNNEI. V dropped 9 bases and J dropped 3 bases, with 8 bases sitting between them. The chain's CDR3 is CASRLDTGELFF. The CDR3 coding sequence is TGTGCCAGTCGACTTGACACCGGGGAGCTGTTTTTT.

The chain has TRBV24-1 and TRBJ2-1; D possibly uses TRBD1 or TRBD2 (5 bases each). The germline CDR1 and CDR2 sequences are KGHDR and SFDVKD. The V and J ends lost 0 bases and 8 bases respectively, with 16 bases between them. The CDR3 loop spans 16 amino acids. The CDR3 sequence is CATSDLTASEGYEQFF. In DNA, the CDR3 is TGTGCCACCAGTGATTTGACGGCTAGTGAGGGGTATGAGCAGTTCTTC.

The chain employs TRBV9 and TRBJ2-7; 7 bases are shared with TRBD2. This CDR3 contains 15 residues. The germline CDR1 and CDR2 sequences are SGDLS and YYNGEE. With V trimmed by 0 bases and J by 3 bases, 6 bases remained unmatched. CDR3 nucleotide sequence: TGTGCCAGCAGCGTAGGGGACCAGCGGGGCTACGAGCAGTACTTC. Protein: CASSVGDQRGYEQYF.

The V gene is TRBV11-2, the J gene TRBJ2-2; tentatively, D is TRBD1 (6 bases). Trimming shortened V by 6 bases and J by 0 bases, and 11 bases separated the two germline ends. CDR1 and CDR2 from the germline V gene are SGHAT and FQNNGV. The CDR3 runs 15 residues. The CDR3 loop reads CASSPGHTNTGELFF. The CDR3 DNA reads as TGTGCCAGCAGTCCGGGACACACGAACACCGGGGAGCTGTTTTTT.

The rearrangement uses TRBV4-3 and TRBJ2-2; D is ambiguous. Germline V CDR1 and CDR2: LGHNA, YSLEER. CDR3 length: 14 residues. V lost 2 bases, J lost 1 base, and 5 bases lay in between. As DNA, the CDR3 is TGCGCCAGCAGCCAATGGGAGAACACCGGGGAGCTGTTTTTT. This translates into CASSQWENTGELFF.

The chain links TRBV24-1 to TRBJ1-3; no reliable D call. This CDR3 spans 14 amino acids. The germline V gene has CDR1 KGHDR and CDR2 SFDVKD. V shed 6 bases and J shed 0 bases, with 8 bases lying between them. Here the CDR3 DNA reads TGTGCCACCAGTTCGGGAGTCTCTGGAAACACCATATATTTT. This codes for CATSSGVSGNTIYF.

The CDR3 reads CASSVAGAGDTNTEAFF. The CDR3 DNA is TGTGCCAGCAGCGTAGCTGGGGCAGGGGATACGAACACTGAAGCTTTCTTT. The rearrangement joins TRBV9 to TRBJ1-1, with a weak D call TRBD1 (6 bases). Germline-derived CDR1 and CDR2 are SGDLS and YYNGEE. The CDR3 extends over 17 amino acids. The V end lost 0 bases, the J end lost 1 base, and 16 bases lay between the germline ends.

The rearrangement links TRBV12-3 or TRBV12-4 to TRBJ1-1; D gene ambiguous. The CDR3 has 13 residues. V was cut by 5 bases and J by 4 bases, with 11 bases left in between. The CDR3 reads CASSMGFGTEAFF. The DNA for the CDR3 is TGTGCCAGCAGTATGGGTTTTGGCACTGAAGCTTTCTTT.

This chain uses TRBV23-1 with TRBJ1-1, with 9 bases matching TRBD1. TRBV23-1 is an ORF, and what it does is uncertain. The CDR3 loop spans 15 amino acids. Trimming cost V 0 bases and J 3 bases; bases outside gene matches: 2. CDR3 nucleotide sequence: TGCGCCAGCAGTCAATCTGACAGGGGGGACACTGAAGCTTTCTTT. Residues: CASSQSDRGDTEAFF.

The V call is TRBV11-1, the J call TRBJ1-2, with D possibly matching TRBD1 (6 bases). The CDR3 length is 13 residues. Germline V gene sequence: CDR1 SGHAT, CDR2 FQDESV (reference sequence). V was pared by 8 bases and J by 4 bases, with 14 bases between. CDR3 protein: CASSKQGFYGYTF. The CDR3 bases are TGTGCCAGCTCGAAACAGGGTTTCTATGGCTACACCTTC.

The V call is TRBV5-1, the J call TRBJ2-5; tentatively, D is TRBD2 (6 bases). This CDR3 has 13 residues. From germline, CDR1 is SGHRS and CDR2 YFSETQ. V lost 4 bases to trimming and J lost 3 bases, with 10 bases between them. The CDR3 loop is CASSPGVEETQYF. CDR3 coding DNA: TGCGCCAGCAGCCCGGGGGTTGAAGAGACCCAGTACTTC.

The chain is built from TRBV30 and TRBJ2-1; the D gene is possibly TRBD2 (5 bases). V was pared by 2 bases and J by 0 bases, with 8 bases between. The germline V gene encodes CDR1 GTSNPN and CDR2 SVGIG (reference sequence). The CDR3 totals 14 residues. DNA of the CDR3: TGTGCCTGGAGTTCGGGGAGCTCCTACAATGAGCAGTTCTTC. Residues: CAWSSGSSYNEQFF.

This clone was detected only once. This chain links TRBV11-2 with TRBJ2-2, with D perhaps TRBD1 or TRBD2 (6 bases each). This CDR3 spans 14 amino acids. Germline V CDR1 and CDR2: SGHAT, FQNNGV. Trimming removed 7 bases from V and 5 bases from J, with 14 bases in between. This CDR3 reads CASTFWGATGELFF. The CDR3 DNA reads as TGTGCCAGCACCTTCTGGGGGGCAACCGGGGAGCTGTTTTTT.

V is TRBV6-5 and J is TRBJ2-2; no reliable D call. In germline, CDR1 is MNHEY, CDR2 SVGAGI. Trimming took 8 bases from V and 7 from J, leaving 11 bases between them. This CDR3 is 12 amino acids long. CDR3 DNA: TGTGCCAGCGGGATAGCATTCGGGGAGCTGTTTTTT. Protein product: CASGIAFGELFF.

This clone was seen once. V and J are TRBV10-2 and TRBJ1-1; 10 nucleotides line up with TRBD1. The CDR3 contains 15 residues. Germline loops: CDR1 WSHSY, CDR2 SAAADI. V gave up 6 bases and J gave up 5 bases; unmatched junction bases: 9. CDR3 in amino acids: CASRPTGTGVTEAFF. For the CDR3, the DNA is TGCGCCAGCAGACCGACCGGGACAGGGGTGACTGAAGCTTTCTTT.